Below are 16 T cell receptor beta chains sequenced from a single sample in a study of blood T cell repertoires in COVID-19. The method was immunoSEQ multiplex PCR; TCRdb's version includes in-frame clones alone and lacks a portion of them. Here the sample spans about 400,000 clones, about 88% being singletons. The material sequenced was peripheral blood. The origin of the receptors is a human donor in a cohort sampled during active COVID-19.

The rearrangement uses TRBV5-6 and TRBJ1-6; D remains ambiguous. CDR1 SGHDT and CDR2 YYEEEE come from the germline V gene. The CDR3 extends over 17 amino acids. V dropped 3 bases and J dropped 6 bases, with 19 bases sitting between them. The CDR3 spells CASSSDGPTPFNSPLHF. CDR3 nucleotide sequence: TGTGCCAGCAGCTCAGATGGGCCAACGCCTTTTAATTCACCCCTCCACTTT.

The chain recombines TRBV3-1 (or the pseudogene TRBV3-2) with TRBJ1-1; weak D call: TRBD1 (5 bases). V lost 1 base and J lost 5, with 8 bases in between. CDR3 length: 13 residues. Germline V CDR1 and CDR2: LGHDT, YNNKEL (reference sequence). The CDR3 region has the DNA TGTGCCAGCAGCCAAGGCAGGGAAACTGAAGCTTTCTTT. Translation: CASSQGRETEAFF.

The chain couples TRBV9 to TRBJ1-5; tentative D call: TRBD1 (5 bases). Looked up from germline, CDR1 is SGDLS and CDR2 is YYNGEE. V was pared by 0 bases and J by 3 bases, with 10 bases between. CDR3 length: 15 residues. The DNA of the CDR3 is TGTGCCAGCAGCGTAGACCCAGGGCCCAATCAGCCCCAGCATTTT. Its translation: CASSVDPGPNQPQHF.

The rearrangement uses TRBV6-5 and TRBJ1-5, with TRBD1 matching over 10 bases. Germline V gene data show CDR1 as MNHEY and CDR2 as SVGAGI. The J segment lost 2 bases and the V segment lost 6 bases, leaving 1 base of the junction unmatched. This CDR3 region has 14 residues. The CDR3 protein is CASSGQGGNQPQHF. CDR3 nucleotide sequence: TGTGCCAGCAGCGGACAGGGGGGCAATCAGCCCCAGCATTTT.

The chain combines TRBV19 with TRBJ1-5, with D unclear. This CDR3 has 15 residues. Germline CDR1 and CDR2: LNHDA and SQIVND (reference sequence). The V and J ends lost 6 bases and 7 bases respectively, with 19 bases between them. The DNA of the CDR3 is TGTGCCAGTAGCTTCTCGCGTGGGCCCATCCAGCCCCAGCATTTT. Protein: CASSFSRGPIQPQHF.

V usage is TRBV5-1 and J usage is TRBJ1-1; D is unresolved. The V end lost 2 bases, the J end lost 1 base, and 12 bases lay between the germline ends. The CDR3 spans 15 residues. From germline, CDR1 is SGHRS and CDR2 YFSETQ. For the CDR3, the DNA is TGCGCCAGCAGCTTAGAAACCGGAGCGAACACTGAAGCTTTCTTT. It specifies CASSLETGANTEAFF.

The rearrangement uses TRBV18 and TRBJ1-1, with 8 bases fitting TRBD1. CDR1 and CDR2 from the germline V gene are KGHSH and LQKENI. This CDR3 has 15 amino acids. V shed 6 bases, J shed 0 bases, and the junction held 6 bases outside the gene matches. CDR3 residues: CASSLDRGMNTEAFF. The CDR3 nucleotides are TGTGCCAGCTCTCTCGACAGGGGAATGAACACTGAAGCTTTCTTT.

The CDR3 region has the DNA TGCGCCAGCAGCCAAGGGCGTCCGGGGGGCACCGGGGAGCTGTTTTTT. This sequence encodes CASSQGRPGGTGELFF. This chain joins TRBV4-1 and TRBJ2-2, with TRBD2 identical over 7 bases. Germline CDR1 is MGHRA and CDR2 is YSYEKL. Trimming at V came to 1 base and at J to 4 bases, leaving 6 bases not matched to a gene. The CDR3 covers 16 residues.

The chain combines TRBV9 with TRBJ1-2; possibly TRBD1 for D (6 bases). In germline, CDR1 is SGDLS, CDR2 YYNGEE. V lost 3 bases and J lost 2, with 17 bases in between. The CDR3 totals 16 residues. The CDR3 loop reads CASSGQDLGSNYGYTF. In nucleotides, the CDR3 is TGTGCCAGCAGCGGACAGGATCTGGGATCCAACTATGGCTACACCTTC.

This chain connects TRBV6-5 to TRBJ1-4, with D possibly TRBD1 on 6 matching bases. Germline assignment: CDR1 MNHEY and CDR2 SVGAGI. The CDR3 totals 12 residues. The V end lost 6 bases, the J end lost 7 bases, and 9 bases lay between the germline ends. CDR3 coding DNA: TGTGCCAGCAGCCTAGGGGGTGAAAAACTGTTTTTT. Its translation: CASSLGGEKLFF.

This chain joins TRBV21-1 and TRBJ2-7; TRBD2, as called in the table, went unchecked against the DNA. TRBV21-1 has pseudogene status. The CDR3 spans 19 residues. The CDR3 nucleotides are TGTGCCAGCAGAAGCGGGACCGGGACTAGCGGAGCCCCAACCTACGAGCAGTACTTC. Translation: CASRSGTGTSGAPTYEQYF.

This sequence joins TRBV4-1 and TRBJ1-1; 7 bases are shared with TRBD1. From germline, CDR1 is MGHRA and CDR2 YSYEKL. With V trimmed by 1 base and J by 0 bases, 8 bases remained unmatched. The CDR3 extends over 17 amino acids. The CDR3 coding sequence is TGCGCCAGCAGCCAAGGGGGGACAGATGACATGAACACTGAAGCTTTCTTT. Its translation: CASSQGGTDDMNTEAFF.

V is TRBV29-1 and J is TRBJ2-5; 8 positions match TRBD2. This CDR3 region has 13 residues. J lost 4 bases, V lost 6 bases, and 7 bases had no gene match. CDR1 is SQVTM and CDR2 is ANQGSEA in the germline V gene. CDR3 bases: TGCAGCGTGGGCGAGGCGGGAGGAGAGACCCAGTACTTC. Residues: CSVGEAGGETQYF.

The V gene is TRBV7-8, the J gene TRBJ1-5, with 10 bases aligning to TRBD1. The CDR3 is made up of 16 amino acids. V lost 1 base to trimming and J lost 2 bases; unmatched junction nucleotides: 2. Germline CDR1 SGHVS, CDR2 FQNEAQ. The CDR3: CASSLGGQGGNQPQHF. The DNA of the CDR3 is TGTGCCAGCAGCTTAGGTGGACAGGGGGGCAATCAGCCCCAGCATTTT.

This clone has a count of ten or more. The chain is built from TRBV4-2 and TRBJ2-1, with TRBD2 matching over 10 bases. CDR3 length: 19 amino acids. Germline V gene lookup returns CDR1 LGHNA and CDR2 YNFKEQ. After removal of 4 bases from V and 8 bases from J, the junction contained 20 bases not matched to a gene. The CDR3 is CASSLLSSGGTGAVDEQFF. CDR3 DNA: TGTGCCAGCAGCCTGTTAAGTAGCGGGGGGACCGGGGCCGTCGATGAGCAGTTCTTC.

This clone was detected once. The gene calls are TRBV2 and TRBJ2-7; maybe TRBD1 (6 bases). V shed 0 bases and J shed 3 bases, with 12 bases lying between them. CDR1 and CDR2 (germline): SNHLY, FYNNEI. The CDR3 runs to 15 residues. In DNA form, the CDR3 reads TGTGCCAGCAGTGAAGCGGGACATACCGGCTACGAGCAGTACTTC. It specifies CASSEAGHTGYEQYF.